This T cell receptor (beta chain) originates from a study of early T cells in non-severe SARS-CoV-2 infection. This clonotype was observed at least ten times. There are 14 residues in the CDR3. CDR1 and CDR2 from the germline V gene are SGDLS and YYNGEE. Trimming removed 3 bases from V and 0 bases from J, with 6 bases in between. TCRdb processed the 5' RACE reads anew with MiXCR; each CDR3 protein has one entry. Here the sample spans about 38,000 distinct CDR3 sequences, approximately 4.6% being singletons. The V call is TRBV9, the J call TRBJ2-2; D is ambiguous. Sequenced: whole blood. The receptor was derived from an adult who was a healthcare worker with PCR-confirmed SARS-CoV-2 infection or an uninfected control (not recorded which). The CDR3 nucleotides are TGTGCCAGCAGCGGGAACGCGAACACCGGGGAGCTGTTTTTT. The encoded protein is CASSGNANTGELFF.